Following are 11 T cell receptor beta chains from one sample sequenced in a study of shared clonotypes between healthy human individuals. Sequencing was performed with immunoSEQ multiplex PCR; in TCRdb, only in-frame clones are kept and a portion is missing. The sample holds approximately 1.4 million clones, under 99% seen once. The sequencing sample was made of naive CD4+ T cells sorted from blood. The subset is: CD45RA+ positively selected. The receptors shown here come from a man aged 30-40 years in good health.

The CDR3 sequence is CSVTGTITDTQYF. The CDR3 coding sequence is TGCAGCGTGACCGGGACCATCACAGATACGCAGTATTTT. The chain is built from TRBV29-1 and TRBJ2-3, with D perhaps assigned TRBD1 or TRBD2 (5 bases each). The CDR3 covers 13 residues. The germline V and J ends were trimmed by 6 bases and 2 bases, with 12 bases remaining between them. Germline V gene lookup returns CDR1 SQVTM and CDR2 ANQGSEA.

The CDR3 DNA reads TGCGCCAGCAGCTTGAGGACTAGCGGGAGAGTAACTTCCACAGATACGCAGTATTTT. Protein sequence: CASSLRTSGRVTSTDTQYF. The rearrangement uses TRBV5-1 and TRBJ2-3; 13 bases line up with TRBD2. The junction had 10 bases not matched to a gene; V was cut back by 1 base and J by 2 bases. Germline V lookup: CDR1 SGHRS, CDR2 YFSETQ. The CDR3 length is 19 residues.

Details on this clone: The sample holds other DNA sequences that translate to the same CDR3. The rearrangement uses TRBV18 and TRBJ1-1; no reliable D call. V lost 2 bases, J lost 1 base, and 5 bases lay in between. The germline V gene has CDR1 KGHSH and CDR2 LQKENI. The CDR3 has 13 residues. The CDR3 loop is CASSPLGNTEAFF. The CDR3 coding sequence is TGTGCCAGCTCACCATTGGGGAACACTGAAGCTTTCTTT.

The chain joins TRBV5-1 to TRBJ2-2, with 13 positions matching TRBD2. Trimming removed 3 bases from V and 1 base from J; junction bases left unmatched: 3. Germline V gene data show CDR1 as SGHRS and CDR2 as YFSETQ. The CDR3 totals 17 residues. The CDR3 protein is CASSSGLAGQNTGELFF. The CDR3 DNA is TGCGCCAGCAGCTCGGGACTAGCGGGGCAGAACACCGGGGAGCTGTTTTTT.

This clone was observed once. The chain recombines TRBV5-5 with TRBJ2-7, with 8 bases fitting TRBD1. Germline assignment: CDR1 SGHKS and CDR2 YYEKEE (reference sequence). With 1 base clipped from V and 6 bases from J, the junction kept 6 bases outside the gene matches. This CDR3 is built from 14 residues. The CDR3 DNA reads as TGTGCCAGCAGCTTGCAGGACAGGGTTCCCGAGCAGTACTTC. This encodes CASSLQDRVPEQYF.

The chain employs TRBV6-6 and TRBJ1-2, with TRBD1 as a possible D gene (6 bases). Per the germline V gene, CDR1 is MNHNY and CDR2 is SVGAGI (reference sequence). V lost 7 bases and J lost 8, with 17 bases in between. The CDR3 has 13 residues. Written as DNA, the CDR3 is TGTGCCAGCACCCAGGGTTGGGGGCTAGGCTACACCTTC. Translation: CASTQGWGLGYTF.

The chain joins TRBV6-5 to TRBJ2-1; 9 bases agree with TRBD2. The CDR3 contains 15 residues. Unmatched junction bases numbered 4, after V lost 7 bases and J lost 0 bases. Germline-derived CDR1 and CDR2 are MNHEY and SVGAGI. CDR3 nucleotides: TGTGCCAGCATCTCGACTAGCGGCTCCTACAATGAGCAGTTCTTC. It specifies CASISTSGSYNEQFF.

The chain uses TRBV25-1 and TRBJ2-7; a possible D gene is TRBD1 (5 bases). The CDR3 length is 15 residues. The V end was cut by 2 bases, the J end by 6 bases, with 17 bases between. From germline, CDR1 is MGHDK and CDR2 SYGVNS. The DNA of the CDR3 is TGTGCCAGCAGTGAAGCACAGGTCCTCCCTCGCGAGCAGTACTTC. Its translation: CASSEAQVLPREQYF.

The chain combines TRBV5-1 with TRBJ2-1, with 9 nucleotides matching TRBD2. The CDR3 sequence is 16 residues long. CDR1 SGHRS and CDR2 YFSETQ come from the germline V gene. V was pared by 0 bases and J by 4 bases, with 5 bases of the junction left unmatched. CDR3: CASSLVSGRWYNEQFF. In nucleotides, the CDR3 is TGCGCCAGCAGCTTGGTCAGCGGGAGGTGGTACAATGAGCAGTTCTTC.

The chain is built from TRBV27 and TRBJ2-7; the D call may be TRBD1 or TRBD2 (5 bases each). The germline gives CDR1 MNHEY, CDR2 SMNVEV (reference sequence). CDR3 length: 14 residues. Trimming left V 2 bases short and J 8 bases short, with 16 bases between. This CDR3 is CASSLGREFWKQYF. The CDR3 nucleotides read TGTGCCAGCAGTTTAGGCAGGGAGTTTTGGAAGCAGTACTTC.

About this clone itself: The sample carries other DNA sequences with the same CDR3. The chain uses TRBV5-1 and TRBJ2-3, with 9 nucleotides matching TRBD1. Trimming took 0 bases from V and 3 from J; bases not matched to a gene: 8. Germline CDR1 is SGHRS and CDR2 is YFSETQ. This CDR3 has 17 amino acids. CDR3 in DNA: TGCGCCAGCAGCTTGGGACCCTTGACAGGGGGGACAGATACGCAGTATTTT. Encoded protein: CASSLGPLTGGTDTQYF.